Reported below is one T cell receptor (beta chain). The antigen remains undetermined. This sample was included in a study of blood T cells in healthy people across ages. Study conclusions and caveats: Observed TCR beta diversity per million T cells went down as age went up. This fall followed a roughly linear course with age.

Using a J-beta primer mix together with a sample-barcoded 5' primer, a second PCR was run for roughly 6 to 11 cycles. All samples gave at least 2.5 million CDR3-containing paired-end reads. TCRdb redid the calling of the 5' RACE reads with MiXCR, one entry per CDR3 protein. The table has about 500,000 distinct CDR3 sequences, less than 25% seen once; the top ten hold 7.5% to 9%. The CDR3 extends over 17 amino acids. V lost 1 base to trimming and J lost 1 base, with 16 bases between them. CDR1 LGHNA and CDR2 YNFKEQ come from the germline V gene. At least 6 micrograms of total RNA were extracted per sample. The same sample was also used in a study of T cells of mothers and their children.

This chain connects TRBV4-2 to TRBJ2-5, with no clear D. Sequenced sample: blood. This receptor was identified in a boy aged 10-17 years in good health. This CDR3 is CASSQAKTETRQETQYF. DNA for the CDR3: TGTGCCAGCAGCCAAGCAAAGACCGAAACTCGCCAAGAGACCCAGTACTTC.